This is a list of T cell receptor beta chains from one sample in a study of blood T cell repertoires in COVID-19. Assay: immunoSEQ multiplex PCR; the TCRdb copy retains only in-frame clones and omits some. The sample lists about 260,000 clones, about nine tenths occurring once. The specimen was PBMCs or T cells enriched from blood (not recorded which). These receptors were taken from a woman aged 40 to 50 with acute COVID-19. Both conserved end residues are part of each CDR3. Fields, in order: clone size, J gene, D gene, V gene, CDR3 protein, CDR3 DNA. The D gene is left open where the match is weak. Expanded clones are given a class, and other clones once, few, many or no size at all.

. TRBJ2-4 . TRBV28 CASTYTGRVSDIQYF TGTGCCAGCACGTATACAGGACGGGTTTCGGACATTCAGTACTTC
. TRBJ2-2 . TRBV2 CASTRLVANTGELFF TGTGCCAGCACCAGACTAGTGGCGAACACCGGGGAGCTGTTTTTT
. TRBJ2-1 . TRBV11-3 CASSLSGGHNEQFF TGTGCCAGCAGCTTATCAGGGGGGCACAATGAGCAGTTCTTC
. TRBJ1-2 TRBD1 TRBV11-2 CASSIGTANYGYTF TGTGCCAGCAGCATCGGGACAGCTAACTATGGCTACACCTTC
. TRBJ2-5 TRBD2 TRBV14 CASSPTFLAGSPWGETQYF TGTGCCAGCAGCCCTACATTCCTAGCGGGATCCCCCTGGGGAGAGACCCAGTACTTC
. TRBJ2-3 TRBD2 TRBV5-4 CASSRGMASGGTGATDTQYF TGTGCCAGCAGCAGAGGCATGGCTAGCGGGGGGACGGGCGCTACAGATACGCAGTATTTT
. TRBJ1-5 TRBD1 TRBV6-5 CASSYRDRGFNQPQHF TGTGCCAGCAGTTACCGGGACAGGGGGTTCAATCAGCCCCAGCATTTT
. TRBJ2-7 TRBD1 TRBV7-2 CASSLPLRGRYEQYF TGTGCCAGCAGCTTACCCCTCAGGGGGAGATACGAGCAGTACTTC
. TRBJ2-1 TRBD2 TRBV24-1 CATSDPHVAGIPNNEQFF TGTGCCACCAGTGATCCTCACGTAGCGGGAATACCGAACAATGAGCAGTTCTTC
. TRBJ1-5 . TRBV24-1 CATSDPTTGEQAQPQHF TGTGCCACCAGTGACCCAACCACGGGGGAGCAGGCTCAGCCCCAGCATTTT
. TRBJ2-1 TRBD2 TRBV9 CASSVVGTSNYNEQFF TGTGCCAGCAGCGTAGTTGGGACTAGTAACTACAATGAGCAGTTCTTC
. TRBJ2-1 . TRBV5-4 CASSLLERAYNEQFF TGTGCCAGCAGCTTGCTAGAGCGGGCCTACAATGAGCAGTTCTTC
. TRBJ2-2 TRBD2 TRBV5-1 CASSFGGLAGGRNTGELFF TGCGCCAGCTCATTTGGGGGACTAGCGGGAGGGCGGAACACCGGGGAGCTGTTTTTT
. TRBJ2-3 . TRBV28 CASSLWAGEADTQYF TGTGCCAGCAGTTTATGGGCCGGGGAAGCAGATACGCAGTATTTT
. TRBJ1-1 TRBD1 TRBV13 CASSSRSPGQGYDTEAFF TGTGCCAGCAGCAGCCGATCACCGGGACAGGGCTACGACACTGAAGCTTTCTTT
few TRBJ2-7 . TRBV28 CASSLGPPKLHEQYF TGTGCCAGCAGTTTGGGGCCCCCCAAACTTCACGAGCAGTACTTC
. TRBJ1-5 TRBD1 TRBV24-1 CATSDRTGANQPQHF TGTGCCACCAGTGACCGGACAGGGGCTAATCAGCCCCAGCATTTT
. TRBJ1-5 TRBD1 TRBV2 CASRVDRGNSNQPQHF TGTGCCAGCAGGGTGGACAGGGGGAATAGCAATCAGCCCCAGCATTTT
. TRBJ2-7 . TRBV6-5 CASSYSGRGTYEQYF TGTGCCAGCAGTTACTCGGGCAGGGGAACCTACGAGCAGTACTTC
. TRBJ1-1 . TRBV7-8 CASSPVSTGAFF TGTGCCAGCAGCCCCGTATCAACGGGAGCTTTCTTT
. TRBJ2-1 . TRBV4-1 CASSPRGGSYNEQFF TGCGCCAGCAGCCCAAGGGGGGGGAGCTACAATGAGCAGTTCTTC
. TRBJ2-1 . TRBV7-8 CASSLDDLAVVNNEQFF TGTGCCAGCAGCTTAGACGACTTGGCGGTCGTAAACAATGAGCAGTTCTTC
. TRBJ1-2 . TRBV30 CAWKTGGTVNYGYTF TGTGCCTGGAAGACCGGAGGCACCGTCAACTATGGCTACACCTTC
. TRBJ1-4 TRBD1 TRBV27 CASRQDRAAPGDEKLFF TGTGCCAGCAGACAGGACAGGGCGGCCCCCGGGGATGAAAAACTGTTTTTT
. TRBJ2-7 TRBD1 TRBV19 CASSMLQDRGGEQYF TGTGCCAGTAGTATGCTCCAAGACAGGGGTGGCGAGCAGTACTTC
. TRBJ2-2 . TRBV5-1 CASRESMRAGYTGELFF TGCGCCAGCAGAGAGTCAATGAGGGCGGGGTACACCGGGGAGCTGTTTTTT
. TRBJ2-7 TRBD1 TRBV15 CATSSLDRGSYEQYF TGTGCCACCAGCAGCCTCGACAGGGGTTCCTACGAGCAGTACTTC
. TRBJ1-1 . TRBV29-1 CSVGPPRRQNLNTEAFF TGCAGCGTTGGACCCCCGAGGAGACAGAACTTGAACACTGAAGCTTTCTTT
. TRBJ1-1 TRBD1 TRBV24-1 CATSVQTGPSVNTEAFF TGTGCCACCAGTGTTCAGACAGGGCCCTCCGTAAACACTGAAGCTTTCTTT
. TRBJ2-5 . TRBV4-1 CASSQESRDRETQYF TGCGCCAGCAGCCAGGAAAGCAGGGATAGGGAGACCCAGTACTTC